This T cell receptor (beta chain) was identified in a study of T cells after yellow fever vaccination. Study overall: In the case of low-cell-number fractions, SMART-Seq v4 Ultra Low Input was used for preparation.

Findings and caveats of the study: Though weaker, the secondary response peaked faster, on day 5 versus 15.

The sample holds many counts of this clonotype. Its target is unknown. V was clipped by 5 bases and J by 0 bases, with 16 bases between them. The CDR3 runs 17 residues. Germline V gene sequence: CDR1 SGHTA, CDR2 FQGTGA. Universal primer sites and UMIs were introduced during 5'RACE template-switching synthesis of TCR cDNA. TCRdb redid the calling of the 5' RACE reads with MiXCR, one entry per CDR3 protein. The table records 150,000 to 200,000 distinct CDR3 sequences, approximately 11% of them present only once. The chain employs TRBV7-3 and TRBJ2-2, with D possibly being TRBD2 (5 bases). The source is a young man who received the YFV17D yellow fever vaccine. The sample was CD8+ T cells sorted from PBMCs, taken 15 days after the yellow fever booster vaccination. The CDR3 sequence: CASSPPPGETNTGELFF. CDR3 DNA sequence: TGTGCCAGCAGCCCCCCCCCCGGGGAAACGAACACCGGGGAGCTGTTTTTT.